Listed below are T cell receptor beta chains from one sample, sequenced in a study of T-cell reconstitution after alpha-beta-depleted transplantation in children. In TCRdb, the PCR reads were re-called with MiXCR into one record per CDR3 protein. The data hold about 640,000 distinct CDR3 sequences, with over 10% observed a single time. Material: PBMCs, mostly from graft donor cells, obtained 360 days after TCRalphabeta/CD19-depleted stem cell transplant. Every receptor here comes from a male patient aged 10-17 years who had a stem cell transplant for acute myeloid leukemia, so the T cells may come from the graft donor. Both conserved end residues are part of each CDR3. The D gene is left open where the match is weak. Only some rows state a clone size, as once, few, many or a class for expanded clones.

>TRBD1|TRBV9|many|TRBJ2-1
TGTGCCAGCAGCCTTAGGACAGGGGGCAATGAGCAGTTCTTC
CASSLRTGGNEQFF
>NA|TRBV7-2|many|TRBJ2-3
TGTGCCAGCAGCCAGGGGGGGTCTAGCACAGATACGCAGTATTTT
CASSQGGSSTDTQYF
>NA|TRBV15|few|TRBJ2-7
TGTGCCACCAGCCGCTCACGTGACTCGGGACGTCCCTACTTC
CATSRSRDSGRPYF
>NA|TRBV6-2/TRBV6-3|NA|TRBJ2-2
TGTGCCAGCAGACCCGTTTATAGCGGAAGGGGGGAGCTGTTTTTT
CASRPVYSGRGELFF
>TRBD2|TRBV7-2|few|TRBJ2-7
TGTGCCAGCAGCCACGGGAGGCAGTCCCCCTACGAGCAGTACTTC
CASSHGRQSPYEQYF
>TRBD2|TRBV29-1|NA|TRBJ2-3
TGCAGCGTCTTCTATTCTAGCGGGAGTTACAAAGGGGCTGCAGATACGCAGTATTTT
CSVFYSSGSYKGAADTQYF
>NA|TRBV25-1|few|TRBJ2-1
TGTGCCAGCAGTGAATCCGGGCCCTACAATGAGCAGTTCTTC
CASSESGPYNEQFF
>TRBD2|TRBV4-3|many|TRBJ2-1
TGCGCCAGCAGCCAACCGGGACTAGCGGGATGGAATGAGCAGTTCTTC
CASSQPGLAGWNEQFF
>NA|TRBV19|few|TRBJ2-1
TGTGCCAGTATGGTGAGCGCAGAGCAGTTCTTC
CASMVSAEQFF
>TRBD1|TRBV11-2|few|TRBJ2-5
TGTGCCAGCAGCTTCTGGACAGGGTTGGAGGTCGGAGAGACCCAGTACTTC
CASSFWTGLEVGETQYF
>NA|TRBV12-3/TRBV12-4|many|TRBJ2-5
TGTGCCAGCAGTAACAGAAGACAGTTTACTCAAGAGACCCAGTACTTC
CASSNRRQFTQETQYF
>TRBD1|TRBV10-3|many|TRBJ2-5
TGTGCCATCAGTGAGGGACAGGGGCAAGAGACCCAGTACTTC
CAISEGQGQETQYF
>NA|TRBV7-2|NA|TRBJ1-5
TGTGCCAGCAGCCCCTGGACCCGAACCGCCAATCAGCCCCAGCATTTT
CASSPWTRTANQPQHF
>NA|TRBV19|few|TRBJ2-2
TGTGCCAGCCAAGTGACCTCAACCTTCACCGGGGAGCTGTTTTTT
CASQVTSTFTGELFF
>TRBD2|TRBV5-1|NA|TRBJ2-5
TGCGCCAGCAGCTCGGGACTAGCGATAAGGGAGACCCAGTACTTC
CASSSGLAIRETQYF
>NA|TRBV28|NA|TRBJ2-7
TGTGCCAGCAGTTTCAGCCCGCTCGAGGGCGAGCAGTACTTC
CASSFSPLEGEQYF
>NA|TRBV21-1|NA|TRBJ2-7
TGTGCCAGCAGCAGTCCCCCGGGACTAGCGGGAGGCTACGAGCAGTACTTC
CASSSPPGLAGGYEQYF
>TRBD1|TRBV11-2|few|TRBJ1-5
TGTGCCAGCAGCGAGGACAGGGATCCCAATCAGCCCCAGCATTTT
CASSEDRDPNQPQHF
>TRBD1|TRBV29-1|many|TRBJ2-3
TGCAGCCCTTATTTCTGGGACAGGAGCACAGATACGCAGTATTTT
CSPYFWDRSTDTQYF
>TRBD2|TRBV4-3|few|TRBJ2-7
TGCGCCAGCAGCCTCCTAGCGGGAGACTCCTACGAGCAGTACTTC
CASSLLAGDSYEQYF
>NA|TRBV20-1|many|TRBJ2-1
TGCAGTGCTAGGGTTCTAGATCCCGCGGACCAGTTCTTC
CSARVLDPADQFF
>NA|TRBV7-9|few|TRBJ2-7
TGTGCCAGCAGCGGGGAGACGAGCTCCTACGAGCAGTACTTC
CASSGETSSYEQYF
>NA|TRBV12-3/TRBV12-4|NA|TRBJ2-2
TGTGCCAGCAGATTCACCGGGACCCCGAACACCGGGGAGCTGTTTTTT
CASRFTGTPNTGELFF
>TRBD2|TRBV7-2|NA|TRBJ2-1
TGTGCCAGCAGCTTCGCTAGCGGGAGTGAGCAGTTCTTC
CASSFASGSEQFF
>TRBD2|TRBV12-3/TRBV12-4|NA|TRBJ2-7
TGTGCCAGCAGCCTACCGGGACTAGGCTCCTTTCAGCAGTACTTC
CASSLPGLGSFQQYF
>NA|TRBV21-1|many|TRBJ2-1
TGTGCCAGCAGCGGACGCGGGACAGGCGGAAGTAAGTTCTTC
CASSGRGTGGSKFF
>NA|TRBV28|many|TRBJ1-1
TGTGCCAGCAGTTTATTTCGGGTCACTGAAGCTTTCTTT
CASSLFRVTEAFF
>TRBD2|TRBV5-1|many|TRBJ2-2
TGCGCCAGCAGCTTACTAGCGGGGAACACCGGGGAGCTGTTTTTT
CASSLLAGNTGELFF
>TRBD2|TRBV7-6|many|TRBJ2-7
TGTGCCAGCAGCTTGGAGGGACTAGCGGGAGACTACGAGCAGTACTTC
CASSLEGLAGDYEQYF
>NA|TRBV10-3|NA|TRBJ2-5
TGTGCCATCAGTGCCGCCCCAGAGGAGACCCAGTACTTC
CAISAAPEETQYF
>TRBD2|TRBV6-5|NA|TRBJ2-5
TGTGCCAGCAGTTGGACTAGCCCCCAAGAGACCCAGTACTTC
CASSWTSPQETQYF
>NA|TRBV5-5|NA|TRBJ1-3
TGTGCCAGCAGCTTGTTCACCGACTCTGGAAACACCATATATTTT
CASSLFTDSGNTIYF
>TRBD2|TRBV7-2|NA|TRBJ2-1
TGTGCCAGCAAGGCGGGAGAAACCTCCTACAATGAGCAGTTCTTC
CASKAGETSYNEQFF
>TRBD1|TRBV7-9|NA|TRBJ1-1
TGTCATTTCCAAGGACAGGTGAACACTGAAGCTTTCTTT
CHFQGQVNTEAFF
>TRBD1|TRBV28|few|TRBJ2-7
TGTGCCAGCAGTCAAGACAGGGTCCCTGGGTACGAGCAGTACTTC
CASSQDRVPGYEQYF
>NA|TRBV6-2/TRBV6-3|few|TRBJ1-2
TGTGCCAGCAGTTACCAGGAGGGCTATGGCTACACCTTC
CASSYQEGYGYTF
>NA|TRBV28|NA|TRBJ1-1
TGTGCCAGCAGATCGGACGAGAACACTGAAGCTTTCTTT
CASRSDENTEAFF
>TRBD1|TRBV4-2|few|TRBJ1-4
TGTGCCAGCAGCCAAGAAAGGCGGGGTCCAGGGGGCAGGGGTAATGAAAAACTGTTTTTT
CASSQERRGPGGRGNEKLFF
>NA|TRBV25-1|few|TRBJ1-3
TGTGCCAGCAGCTCGACAGGCCGCTCTGGAAACACCATATATTTT
CASSSTGRSGNTIYF
>NA|TRBV29-1|few|TRBJ2-3
TGCAGCGTCAGAACAGGGAGGGCGCGAGCAGATACGCAGTATTTT
CSVRTGRARADTQYF
>NA|TRBV5-6|NA|TRBJ2-7
TGTGCCATGGGCCCCCGGACAGACTACTACGAGCAGTACTTC
CAMGPRTDYYEQYF
>TRBD1|TRBV11-2|many|TRBJ1-5
TGTGCCAGCAGCGAGGGACAGAGAAATCAGCCCCAGCATTTT
CASSEGQRNQPQHF
>NA|TRBV28|many|TRBJ2-3
TGTGCCAGCGAGGGAACAGATACGCAGTATTTT
CASEGTDTQYF
>NA|TRBV28|NA|TRBJ1-1
TGTGCCACCGGACTGCTGAACACTGAAGCTTTCTTT
CATGLLNTEAFF
>NA|TRBV27|NA|TRBJ2-7
TGTGCCAGCAGTTTATTGCCAGGGCTAGCGAGGATTTACGAGCAGTACTTC
CASSLLPGLARIYEQYF
>TRBD2|TRBV11-1|few|TRBJ2-7
TGTGCCAGCAGCTTAAGCAAGCTAGCGGGAGGGCCCTCCTACGAGCAGTACTTC
CASSLSKLAGGPSYEQYF
>NA|TRBV4-1|NA|TRBJ2-7
TGCGCCGGAGGGGTCTACGAGCAGTACTTC
CAGGVYEQYF
>TRBD2|TRBV7-3|few|TRBJ2-1
TGTGCCAGCAGACGGGACCCCGGTGGGGCTAGCGGGTCCTACAATGAGCAGTTCTTC
CASRRDPGGASGSYNEQFF
>NA|TRBV20-1|NA|TRBJ2-3
TGCAGTGCCTTGGGGGAGGCGGGATCTACGGATACGCAGTATTTT
CSALGEAGSTDTQYF